The clone carrying this TCR beta chain has ten or more counts. The source of the sample is a study of CD8+CD57+ T cells in acquired aplastic anemia. As for the study in general: Sorting CD4+ and CD8+ cells gave DNA averaging approximately 2.9 ug.

The template for TCR beta VDJ and CDR3 sequence profiling was genomic DNA. TCRdb processed the reads anew with MiXCR; each CDR3 protein has one entry. The repertoire includes about 190,000 distinct CDR3 sequences, over 60% of them detected once, and 35% to 55% sits in the top ten. The length of the CDR3 is 15 residues. The ends lost 0 bases at V and 7 bases at J; junction bases unmatched: 7. Germline loops: CDR1 SGHTS, CDR2 YDEGEE. This TCR came from a human donor with severe aplastic anemia or a healthy control (not recorded which). Sequenced material: sorted CD4+, CD8+, or CD8+CD57+ T cells (not recorded which) from PBMCs. The chain recombines TRBV5-8 with TRBJ2-7; the match to TRBD1 covers 10 bases. The CDR3 DNA sequence: TGTGCCAGCAGCTTGGCCTCCGGGGACAGGGGTGAGCAGTACTTC. Protein: CASSLASGDRGEQYF.